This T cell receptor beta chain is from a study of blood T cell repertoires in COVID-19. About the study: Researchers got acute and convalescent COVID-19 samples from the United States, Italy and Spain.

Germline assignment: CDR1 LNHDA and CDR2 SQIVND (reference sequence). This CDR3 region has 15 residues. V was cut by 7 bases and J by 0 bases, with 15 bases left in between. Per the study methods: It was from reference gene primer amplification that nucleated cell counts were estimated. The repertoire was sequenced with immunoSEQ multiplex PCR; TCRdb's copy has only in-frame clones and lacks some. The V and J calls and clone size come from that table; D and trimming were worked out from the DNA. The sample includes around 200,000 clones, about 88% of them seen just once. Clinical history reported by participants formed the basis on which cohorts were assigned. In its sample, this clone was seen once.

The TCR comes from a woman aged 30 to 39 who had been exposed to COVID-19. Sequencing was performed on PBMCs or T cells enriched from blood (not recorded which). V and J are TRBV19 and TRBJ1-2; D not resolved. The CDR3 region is CASMKNSLPNYGYTF. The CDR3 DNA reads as TGTGCCAGTATGAAAAATAGCCTCCCTAACTATGGCTACACCTTC.